This T cell receptor beta chain comes out of a study of cytomegalovirus exposure and HLA in healthy donors (dated by TCRdb to 2015 to 2018). Some background on the complete study: According to an earlier analysis of a few hundred of the donors, roughly 180 million T cells yielded 100 million or so unique TCR beta sequences and approximately 280 Gb of sequence data. Among around 400 genotyped donors of the cohort, an average of about 220,000 unique TCR beta nucleotide sequences was sequenced per donor, of which about 18% were non-productive. Class I and class II HLA loci were covered by the typing at four-digit resolution. Typing coverage differed by locus: A, B, C, DRB1 and DQB1 were typed in about 620-640 donors, DQA1 in about 500, DPA1 in around 600, and DPB1 in 472. The study was designed to test whether signatures of past pathogen exposure could be identified by cataloging public T cell receptors. To predict cytomegalovirus infection status, the study brought together high-throughput TCR immunosequencing, statistical association of individual TCRs with disease status, and machine learning. The later analysis used no new phenotypic data to find candidate immune exposures, relying instead on TCR beta sequences and their occurrence across donors. An earlier analysis of some 500 of the donors applied high-throughput TCR beta sequencing to assess whether each TCR beta V gene segment acted as functional or pseudogenic. The study used immunosequencing to profile the T cell repertoires of approximately 640 subjects and linked those repertoires to cytomegalovirus serostatus. Roughly 5 DR-DQ haplotypes were handled as single units for association and clustering, since linkage in the cohort was strong. The genetic ancestry cluster associated with self-reported Caucasian donors included roughly four fifths of the approximately 410 genotyped donors. In a later analysis, previously published TCR beta repertoires from about 640 donors were re-analyzed and high-resolution HLA genotyping was added so that TCR occurrence patterns could be studied. Along with the roughly 700-subject first cohort, a separate validation cohort of around 120 different subjects was used. Every discovery cohort repertoire had been produced on one sequencing platform. An early release that covered roughly 600 HLA-typed donors contained 300 to 350 gigabases of sequencing data and tens of millions of unique TCR sequences. A later genetic analysis used genome-wide SNP genotypes for about 65% of the 666 donors, treating that subset as a discovery cohort. Alongside the repertoire data, information on donor age, sex, ethnicity and CMV serostatus was compiled.

According to the germline V gene (reference sequence), CDR1 reads SGHNT and CDR2 reads YYREEE. V is cut by 2 bases and J by 3 bases, and the space between the germline ends is 12 bases. From cysteine to phenylalanine, the CDR3 is 14 amino acids long. Kept here is only the CDR3 DNA, which spans 42 bases and is read in frame from base 1. Library construction relied on the immunoSEQ multiplex PCR assay. A mixture of 60 forward primers for TCR Vbeta segments and 13 reverse primers for TCR Jbeta segments was used in the multiplex PCR. Amplification of the CDR3 region of rearranged TCR beta genes was performed with a multiplex PCR assay on genomic DNA. The Illumina HiSeq System was used to sequence the amplified TCR beta libraries as 87-base-pair reads. From the authors' description of their analysis: Across the 600 to 700 repertoires, a later analysis counted 78 million or so unique TCR beta chains, approximately 10 million of which were shared by at least two donors. Raw reads were error-corrected and collapsed into unique sequences by a nearest-neighbor algorithm in which closely related sequences were merged to remove PCR and sequencing errors. Alignment of CDR3 sequences to IMGT reference sequences was used to assign V, D and J gene segments. For a sequence to be retained, a match of at least six nucleotides to both a V gene segment and a J gene segment was required. A rearrangement counted as productive if the CDR3 had no stop codons and remained in frame with V and J, and every other rearrangement counted as non-productive. Following IMGT convention, CDR3 was defined as the stretch from the second conserved V-encoded cysteine to the conserved J-encoded phenylalanine. Sequences without an unambiguous match to a single V gene segment were excluded from the earlier analysis of almost 600 of the donors. An earlier analysis of just under 600 of the donors called V segments functional above 56.7% productive rearrangements and segregating when the between-donor standard deviation exceeded 5%. A statistical classification framework was developed to diagnose cytomegalovirus status using the catalog of TCR beta chain sequences. A later analysis assigned V and J genes by comparing TCR nucleotide sequences with IMGT/GENE-DB human TR gene sequences. Using the TCRdist pipeline, a later analysis assigned CDR3 sequences along with most-parsimonious VDJ recombination scenarios. In a later analysis, each TCR beta chain was defined by its CDR3 amino acid sequence together with its V-gene family, and reads without a unique V-gene family were excluded. A later analysis removed 500 to 650 highly shared, low-generation-probability nucleotide sequences to deal with suspected cross-contamination and a sequencing artifact. For each public chain, a later analysis derived a clonal expansion index from normalized ranks of inferred template counts within each repertoire. In a later analysis, generation probabilities were computed with a VDJ recombination model fitted to out-of-frame rearrangements, and the resulting probabilities were checked against IGoR. In a later analysis, hypergeometric tests were used to score TCR-TCR, TCR-HLA and TCR-CMV co-occurrence, with a repertoire-size bias correction applied to TCR pairs. False discovery rates were estimated in a later analysis by permuting HLA or CMV assignments 20 times. In a later analysis, co-occurring TCRs were grouped using DBSCAN, with TCRdist sequence similarity added in when clustering inside HLA-allele-positive subsets. Repertoires with fewer than 30,000 or more than 120,000 public chains, plus five repertoires with anomalous nucleotide sharing, were excluded from co-occurrence clustering. Entries here come from immuneACCESS through TCRdb and include only in-frame sequences with V and J called. Some clones fail to appear in such tables; in the studies checked, an unresolved V gene covers under half of the shortfall, and the cause of the remainder is unknown. V, J and clone size are taken as reported in that table, and D and trimming were inferred from the DNA itself. The sample table shows 120,000 to 150,000 clones, and around 90% are seen once. Of the sample, 0.45% to 0.55% falls within the top ten clones.

As to this clone: The specificity of this receptor is unknown. Qualities for individual bases were not recorded, and no much larger clone is one base off.

The cohort was made up of about 670 healthy bone marrow donors. At the time of sampling, every cohort member was nominally healthy, though immune exposures that went unrecorded were likely present. The donor tested CMV seronegative and was one of the 352 seronegative cohort members. A peripheral blood sample was provided by each donor, and peripheral blood mononuclear cells were used for TCR beta sequencing. Genomic DNA extraction from the blood cell samples was performed with the Qiagen DNeasy Blood Extraction Kit. The paper as a whole reports these results and caveats: For the cohort, immune exposure information was limited to CMV serostatus. Specific HLA alleles were associated with roughly 16,000 TCR beta sequences at a false discovery rate of 0.05 in a later analysis. A group of highly shared sequence variants was considered likely to be a technical artifact of the sequencing pipeline. HLA typing was unavailable for some donors at each locus, so association tests used only the typed subset. Fewer than 20 rarely observed V segments, including chromosome 9 orphons, were excluded from the earlier analysis of approximately 600 of the donors because counts were too low. Correlated functional status among segregating V segments might reflect linkage disequilibrium, but an unknown experimental factor could not be ruled out. A further reported finding was that TCR beta sequences accurately predicted the HLA-A and HLA-B alleles for most subjects in the first cohort. A later analysis found that HLA-associated TCR beta chains were more clonally expanded and had lower generation probabilities than equally common non-associated chains. Only TCR beta chains were sequenced in this cohort, and the absence of alpha or paired-chain data limited detectable features. The study gave a list of 150 to 200 TCR beta chains associated with cytomegalovirus. Across donors, most TCR sequences were observed very rarely, whereas some public TCRs were present in many individuals. According to a later analysis, most CMV-associated TCR beta chains appeared to be HLA-restricted, and the HLA associations seemed to be driven largely by CMV exposure. The 87-base-pair reads could not distinguish some IMGT-functional V segments, including TRBV6-2 and TRBV6-3, so those segments were excluded. According to a later genetic analysis, donors in an Asian-associated ancestry cluster had fewer N-insertions in productive TCRs than the approximately 670-donor mean. It was suggested by the authors that the approach could potentially be generalized to other disease states and immunological phenotypes. A few of the identified cytomegalovirus-associated TCR beta chains were confirmed in vitro to be specific for cytomegalovirus antigens. Broadly in line with IMGT annotations, most TCR beta V segments showed up in productive rearrangements about 87% or about 30% of the time in an earlier analysis of several hundred of the donors. A later analysis found that TCR association rates varied across HLA loci, with DRB1 alleles showing the most associated TCRs and HLA-C alleles the fewest. Strong co-occurrence of HLA alleles, especially DR and DQ, made assigning TCR associations to individual alleles difficult. Roughly uniform sequencing depth across donors was assumed in presence/absence analyses, although this assumption may not hold. Several of the top co-occurrence clusters appeared to be linked to parvovirus B19, influenza, CMV and Epstein-Barr virus, according to a later analysis. An association between a missense DCLRE1C variant and V-gene and J-gene trimming of TCR beta chains was found in a later genetic analysis and replicated in an independent cohort. In both the original and validation cohorts, the classifier was reported to diagnose cytomegalovirus status with high specificity and sensitivity.

The rearrangement joined TRBV5-4 to TRBJ2-7; the D gene is possibly TRBD1, with 6 bases matching. The TCR comes from a woman in her thirties or forties in good health and CMV-seronegative. The sequenced material came from PBMCs. The nucleotides are TGTGCCAGCAGCTTCGGCAGGGGTTACTACGAGCAGTACTTC. It codes for CASSFGRGYYEQYF.